Below, 8 T cell receptor beta chains from the same sample are listed, as sequenced in a study of blood T cell repertoires in COVID-19. The data were produced by immunoSEQ multiplex PCR, yet TCRdb's version contains in-frame clones alone and is incomplete. The data show hundreds of thousands of clones, 70% to 90% seen once. The sequencing input was PBMCs or T cells enriched from blood (not recorded which). These receptors all come from a woman in her 30s who had recovered from COVID-19.

The rearrangement joins TRBV27 to TRBJ2-3; TRBD2 is a possible D gene (6 bases). The V end was cut by 3 bases, the J end by 3 bases, with 22 bases between. This CDR3 is 18 amino acids long. Germline V CDR1 and CDR2: MNHEY, SMNVEV (reference sequence). The CDR3 region has the DNA TGTGCCAGCAGTTTGAGGACTACAATTGTCCCGCCGACAGATACGCAGTATTTT. Amino acid sequence: CASSLRTTIVPPTDTQYF.

This chain connects TRBV30 to TRBJ1-2; 9 nucleotides line up with TRBD1. The junction had 15 bases not matched to a gene; V was cut back by 3 bases and J by 4 bases. Germline V gene lookup returns CDR1 GTSNPN and CDR2 SVGIG (reference sequence). The CDR3 runs 17 residues. The CDR3: CAWRLGNRGLNLYGYTF. In DNA, the CDR3 is TGTGCCTGGAGATTGGGAAACAGGGGGCTGAACCTCTATGGCTACACCTTC.

This clone was counted a few times. The chain carries TRBV24-1 and TRBJ1-3, with TRBD1 matching 7 bases. CDR1 and CDR2 from the germline V gene are KGHDR and SFDVKD. V shed 6 bases, J shed 6 bases, and the junction held 7 bases outside the gene matches. The length of the CDR3 is 14 residues. The CDR3 DNA follows: TGTGCCACCAGTCCAGGGGGACTCGAAAACACCATATATTTT. Protein product: CATSPGGLENTIYF.

The J gene is TRBJ1-2, the V gene TRBV7-9, with D perhaps matching TRBD1 (5 bases). Trimming removed 5 bases from V and 4 bases from J, with 14 bases in between. Germline V lookup: CDR1 SEHNR, CDR2 FQNEAQ (reference sequence). The CDR3 loop spans 14 amino acids. The CDR3 sequence is CASSPGPGPYGYTF. The DNA for the CDR3 is TGTGCCAGCAGCCCAGGGCCCGGTCCCTATGGCTACACCTTC.

The chain recombines TRBV5-1 with TRBJ2-7; D perhaps matches TRBD2 (5 bases). The germline V gene encodes CDR1 SGHRS and CDR2 YFSETQ. V dropped 9 bases and J dropped 7 bases, with 11 bases sitting between them. The CDR3 totals 10 residues. The CDR3 DNA reads as TGCGCCACGCCTGAGGGTGAGCAGTACTTC. Its protein product is CATPEGEQYF.

The chain recombines TRBV5-7 with TRBJ1-4; 9 bases are shared with TRBD1. TRBV5-7 counts as an open reading frame of uncertain function. The CDR3 consists of 18 residues. V shed 0 bases and J 1 base; nucleotides not matched to a gene: 7. CDR3 coding DNA: TGTGCCAGCAGCTTGGCCCACAGGGGGCGCGGAACTAATGAAAAACTGTTTTTT. Translated: CASSLAHRGRGTNEKLFF.

The chain is built from TRBV5-1 and TRBJ1-4, with 7 bases identical to TRBD1. The ends lost 4 bases at V and 0 bases at J; junction bases unmatched: 6. This CDR3 has 16 residues. Germline assignment: CDR1 SGHRS and CDR2 YFSETQ. The CDR3 is CASSPLGTATNEKLFF. CDR3 DNA sequence: TGCGCCAGCAGCCCCTTGGGGACAGCAACTAATGAAAAACTGTTTTTT.

V and J are TRBV27 and TRBJ2-5; 7 nucleotides match TRBD1. Trimming at V came to 8 bases and at J to 2 bases, leaving 11 bases not matched to a gene. The CDR3 spans 15 residues. Germline V gene data show CDR1 as MNHEY and CDR2 as SMNVEV (reference sequence). CDR3 residues: CASRDRAWVQETQYF. The CDR3 DNA reads as TGTGCCAGCCGCGACAGGGCCTGGGTGCAAGAGACCCAGTACTTC.